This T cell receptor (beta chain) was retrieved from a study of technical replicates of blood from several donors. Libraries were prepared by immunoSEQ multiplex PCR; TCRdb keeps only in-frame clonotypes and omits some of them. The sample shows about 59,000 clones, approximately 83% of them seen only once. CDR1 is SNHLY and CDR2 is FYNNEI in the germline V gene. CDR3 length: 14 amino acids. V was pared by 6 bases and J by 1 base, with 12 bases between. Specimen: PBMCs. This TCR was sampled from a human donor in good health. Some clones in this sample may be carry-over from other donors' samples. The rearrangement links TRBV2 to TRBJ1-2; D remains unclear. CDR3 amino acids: CASSLGVLNYGYTF. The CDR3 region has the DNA TGTGCCAGCAGCCTGGGAGTTCTTAACTATGGCTACACCTTC.